The 18 T cell receptor beta chains below all came from one sample that was sequenced in a study of PD-L1 blockade in urothelial cancer. Assay used: immunoSEQ multiplex PCR; TCRdb lists only in-frame clones, some missing. The table lists 2,000 or so clones, roughly a third of them singletons. This specimen was tumor tissue, taken before atezolizumab (anti-PD-L1) treatment. The receptors originated from a man in his fifties with urothelial cancer.

This clone was seen a few times. This sequence joins TRBV11-3 and TRBJ2-4; 10 bases align to TRBD1. The CDR3 consists of 15 residues. V lost 6 bases, J lost 9 bases, and 11 bases stayed unmatched. In germline, CDR1 is SGHNT, CDR2 YENEEA. The CDR3 spells CASSLSGTGASIQYF. The CDR3 DNA follows: TGTGCCAGCAGTTTATCCGGGACAGGGGCGAGCATTCAGTACTTC.

This chain connects TRBV18 to TRBJ2-7, with TRBD2 as a possible D gene (5 bases). The V and J ends lost 3 bases and 12 bases respectively, with 21 bases between them. The CDR3 loop spans 14 amino acids. CDR1 is KGHSH and CDR2 is LQKENI in the germline V gene. The CDR3 protein is CASSPPGGGTRLYF. The DNA of the CDR3 is TGTGCCAGCTCACCCCCAGGTGGAGGAACTAGACTGTACTTC.

This clone is medium-sized in the sample. The rearrangement links TRBV6-8 to TRBJ1-2; 12 bases are a match to TRBD1. The germline V gene has CDR1 MNHGY and CDR2 SAAAGT. With 6 bases clipped from V and 6 bases from J, the junction kept 5 bases outside the gene matches. This CDR3 spans 14 amino acids. CDR3 in amino acids: CASSLGQGAHGYTF. DNA for the CDR3: TGTGCCAGCAGCCTGGGACAGGGGGCCCATGGCTACACCTTC.

A few counts support this clone. This chain uses TRBV28 with TRBJ2-7; D is ambiguous. Looked up from germline, CDR1 is MDHEN and CDR2 is SYDVKM. The CDR3 length is 14 residues. V shed 5 bases and J shed 5 bases, with 16 bases lying between them. The DNA for the CDR3 is TGTGCCAGCAGTATTACCCTCTTCTCGGACGAGCAGTACTTC. This gives the protein CASSITLFSDEQYF. Full variable domain (outside the CDR3, taken from reference TRBV28 and TRBJ2-7): DVKVTQSSRYLVKRTGEKVFLECVQDMDHENMFWYRQDPGLGLRLIYFSYDVKMKEKGDIPEGYSVSREKKERFSLILESASTNQTSMYLCASSITLFSDEQYFGPGTRLTVT.

This clone has just a few counts. CDR3 in DNA: TGTGCCAGCGCTACTAGCGGGCGGGCAAGCACAGATACGCAGTATTTT. Translated, it gives CASATSGRASTDTQYF. The chain is built from TRBV6-7 and TRBJ2-3; 9 bases map to TRBD2. TRBV6-7 is an open reading frame whose function is uncertain. J gave up 0 bases and V 8 bases, and 9 bases lay outside the gene matches. This CDR3 region has 16 residues.

This chain connects TRBV15 to TRBJ1-5, with a weak D call TRBD1 (6 bases). The germline V gene has CDR1 LNHNV and CDR2 YYDKDF (reference sequence). This CDR3 comprises 16 residues. The V end lost 5 bases, the J end lost 8 bases, and 22 bases lay between the germline ends. The CDR3 is CATSGGDQGRSKPQHF. In DNA, the CDR3 is TGTGCCACCAGCGGAGGAGATCAGGGGAGGTCGAAGCCCCAGCATTTT.

This clone is categorized as medium-sized (0.01 to 0.1%). The chain uses TRBV11-3 and TRBJ2-3; 7 bases align to TRBD2. The CDR3 consists of 16 residues. J gave up 1 base and V 5 bases, and 9 bases lay outside the gene matches. Per germline, CDR1 SGHNT and CDR2 YENEEA. Here the CDR3 DNA reads TGTGCCAGCAGCCCTTACTCTAGCGGCGGCACAGATACGCAGTATTTT. As protein: CASSPYSSGGTDTQYF. Full variable domain (remainder filled in from reference TRBV11-3 and TRBJ2-3): EAGVVQSPRYKIIEKKQPVAFWCNPISGHNTLYWYLQNLGQGPELLIRYENEEAVDDSQLPKDRFSAERLKGVDSTLKIQPAELGDSAVYLCASSPYSSGGTDTQYFGPGTRLTVL.

CDR3 in DNA: TGTGCCTGGAGTGCCCTCCCGAACACCGGGGAGCTGTTTTTT. It translates to CAWSALPNTGELFF. The rearrangement uses TRBV30 and TRBJ2-2; D not resolved. Trimming shortened V by 1 base and J by 0 bases, and 6 bases separated the two germline ends. This CDR3 comprises 14 residues. CDR1 and CDR2 from the germline V gene are GTSNPN and SVGIG (reference sequence).

The chain carries TRBV25-1 and TRBJ2-7; 9 bases map to TRBD2. There are 15 residues in the CDR3. V was pared by 1 base and J by 5 bases, with 6 bases of the junction left unmatched. Germline V gene data show CDR1 as MGHDK and CDR2 as SYGVNS. The CDR3 protein is CASSESLAGSDEQYF. Here the CDR3 DNA reads TGTGCCAGCAGTGAATCCCTAGCGGGAAGCGACGAGCAGTACTTC.

This clone was counted only a few times. The rearrangement uses TRBV28 and TRBJ2-7; D uncertain. V gave up 6 bases and J gave up 3 bases, with 15 bases separating them. Germline V CDR1 and CDR2: MDHEN, SYDVKM. The CDR3 is made up of 14 amino acids. The CDR3 loop is CASRLPAYSYEQYF. The CDR3 bases are TGTGCCAGCAGGCTGCCCGCTTACAGCTACGAGCAGTACTTC.

The chain couples TRBV9 to TRBJ1-3; 9 bases fit TRBD1. V gave up 0 bases and J gave up 7 bases; unmatched junction bases: 11. The germline gives CDR1 SGDLS, CDR2 YYNGEE. This CDR3 has 17 amino acids. This CDR3 reads CASSVDPPGTGTNTIYF. CDR3 coding DNA: TGTGCCAGCAGCGTAGATCCGCCAGGGACAGGGACGAACACCATATATTTT.

The J gene is TRBJ1-2, the V gene TRBV9; weak D call: TRBD1 (5 bases). Trimming removed 5 bases at V and 8 bases at J, with 16 bases between. The CDR3 runs to 13 residues. The germline V gene encodes CDR1 SGDLS and CDR2 YYNGEE. This chain's CDR3 is CASSDVGRAGYTF. CDR3 DNA: TGTGCCAGCAGTGACGTTGGCAGGGCGGGCTACACCTTC.

The V and J genes are TRBV19 and TRBJ1-2; D not certain. The CDR3 runs to 14 residues. In germline, CDR1 is LNHDA, CDR2 SQIVND (reference sequence). The V end was cut by 3 bases, the J end by 1 base, with 9 bases between. CDR3 coding DNA: TGTGCCAGTAGTATTATCCCGGTTAACTATGGCTACACCTTC. Amino acid sequence: CASSIIPVNYGYTF.

V usage is TRBV25-1 and J usage is TRBJ1-1; possible D gene TRBD1, 5 bases. The V end lost 10 bases, the J end lost 5 bases, and 17 bases lay between the germline ends. CDR3 length: 13 residues. CDR1 and CDR2 from the germline V gene are MGHDK and SYGVNS. CDR3 protein: CATVDGGRTEAFF. The CDR3 region has the DNA TGTGCCACCGTCGATGGGGGGAGGACTGAAGCTTTCTTT. Looking up the rest from reference TRBV25-1 and TRBJ1-1 gives the full variable domain: EADIYQTPRYLVIGTGKKITLECSQTMGHDKMYWYQQDPGMELHLIHYSYGVNSTEKGDLSSESTVSRIRTEHFPLTLESARPSHTSQYLCATVDGGRTEAFFGQGTRLTVV.

The chain uses TRBV19 and TRBJ1-5, with TRBD1 as a possible D gene (6 bases). The CDR3 covers 16 residues. Trimming stripped 9 bases from V and 0 bases from J, with 18 bases between. Germline lookup yields CDR1 LNHDA and CDR2 SQIVND (reference sequence). The CDR3 bases are TGTGCCAGCAAAACTACAGGGTCGAATAGCAATCAGCCCCAGCATTTT. The encoded protein is CASKTTGSNSNQPQHF.

The V and J genes are TRBV18 and TRBJ2-6; D is ambiguous. CDR1 and CDR2 from the germline V gene are KGHSH and LQKENI. This CDR3 has 14 amino acids. Deletions cut 4 bases from V and 2 bases from J, with 6 bases between. The CDR3 region is CASSHTTGANVLTF. The CDR3 DNA reads as TGTGCCAGCTCACACACGACTGGGGCCAACGTCCTGACTTTC.

CDR3 coding DNA: TGTGCCAGCTCTCCCGAGACAGGGGGATTACAAGAGACCCAGTACTTC. Protein sequence: CASSPETGGLQETQYF. The V gene is TRBV18, the J gene TRBJ2-5; TRBD1 matches at 9 bases. This CDR3 is 16 amino acids long. Germline values: CDR1 KGHSH, CDR2 LQKENI. V lost 6 bases, J lost 2 bases, and 10 bases stayed unmatched.

The chain joins TRBV6-8 to TRBJ2-7, with 10 positions matching TRBD2. The CDR3 extends over 15 amino acids. V shed 2 bases and J 4 bases; nucleotides not matched to a gene: 5. The germline CDR1 and CDR2 sequences are MNHGY and SAAAGT. In DNA form, the CDR3 reads TGTGCCAGCAGTTACGCTAGCGGGAGCATATACGAGCAGTACTTC. As protein: CASSYASGSIYEQYF.